Below, 12 T cell receptor beta chains from the same sample are listed, as sequenced in a study of human thymus T cells (dated by TCRdb to 2020 to 2021). The library was made by the immunoSEQ multiplex PCR assay. In its TCRdb copy, this immuneACCESS table keeps in-frame sequences only and misses some clones. Where compared with another copy, unresolved V genes explain less than half of these, and the others have no known cause. The sample table shows 120,000 or so clones, and over 85% are seen once. The ten largest clones add up to 0.024% of the sample. Thymus tissue was collected as surgical resects that were removed during corrective cardiac surgery. Sequencing was done on a sample of thymus tissue. The receptors derive from a boy less than two years old with a congenital heart defect but otherwise immunologically healthy.

This chain uses TRBV7-9 with TRBJ2-7, with TRBD1 matching 9 bases. J was trimmed by 7 bases and V by 5 bases; bases with no gene match: 18. Germline V lookup: CDR1 SEHNR, CDR2 FQNEAQ (reference sequence). CDR3 length: 17 amino acids. CDR3 in amino acids: CASSNPQRGQGPGEQYF. CDR3 nucleotide sequence: TGTGCCAGCAGCAACCCACAGAGGGGACAGGGACCTGGGGAGCAGTACTTC.

This clone was seen a single time. This chain joins TRBV7-2 and TRBJ2-3; 7 bases are shared with TRBD1. The germline V gene has CDR1 SGHTA and CDR2 FQGNSA. This CDR3 has 18 residues. V shed 1 base and J 0 bases; nucleotides not matched to a gene: 10. The DNA for the CDR3 is TGTGCCAGCAGCTTAGTTCCCCGGACAGGTACTAGCACAGATACGCAGTATTTT. This codes for CASSLVPRTGTSTDTQYF. Supplemented by reference TRBV7-2 and TRBJ2-3, the full variable domain reads GAGVSQSPSNKVTEKGKDVELRCDPISGHTALYWYRQSLGQGLEFLIYFQGNSAPDKSGLPSDRFSAERTGGSVSTLTIQRTQQEDSAVYLCASSLVPRTGTSTDTQYFGPGTRLTVL.

The chain uses TRBV6-1 and TRBJ2-7; possibly TRBD1 for D (6 bases). V dropped 6 bases and J dropped 11 bases, with 23 bases sitting between them. CDR1 and CDR2 from the germline V gene are MNHNS and SASEGT. The CDR3 extends over 14 amino acids. The CDR3 here is CASRAMGRWAGEYF. For the CDR3, the DNA is TGTGCCAGCAGGGCAATGGGAAGGTGGGCAGGGGAGTACTTC.

The rearrangement links TRBV6-4 to TRBJ2-1, with D possibly being TRBD2 (6 bases). The germline CDR1 and CDR2 sequences are MRHNA and SNTAGT. CDR3 size: 13 residues. V was cut by 8 bases and J by 5 bases, with 13 bases left in between. The CDR3, as DNA: TGTGCCAGCGGTTTTTCGGGGGACAATGAGCAGTTCTTC. This sequence encodes CASGFSGDNEQFF.

The V gene is TRBV19, the J gene TRBJ2-7; TRBD1 might be the D (5 bases). CDR1 and CDR2 (germline): LNHDA, SQIVND (reference sequence). V shed 0 bases and J shed 4 bases, with 13 bases lying between them. The CDR3 has 15 residues. The CDR3 spells CASSIDSWTSYEQYF. The CDR3 DNA reads TGTGCCAGTAGTATAGATAGTTGGACAAGTTACGAGCAGTACTTC.

This chain links TRBV10-3 with TRBJ1-6; D might be TRBD1 (5 bases). The CDR3 covers 15 residues. Trimming cost V 10 bases and J 5 bases, with 18 bases left between them. Germline loops: CDR1 ENHRY, CDR2 SYGVKD. The CDR3 loop is CATGNKGFDNSPLHF. The CDR3 DNA follows: TGTGCCACCGGAAACAAGGGGTTCGATAATTCACCCCTCCACTTT.

The chain has TRBV18 and TRBJ1-2; D is unresolved. Trimming took off 6 bases at V and 0 bases at J, with 14 bases between the two ends. Germline lookup yields CDR1 KGHSH and CDR2 LQKENI. The CDR3 contains 15 residues. The CDR3: CASSLGGTANYGYTF. In nucleotides, the CDR3 is TGTGCCAGCTCCCTCGGAGGTACAGCTAACTATGGCTACACCTTC.

The DNA for the CDR3 is TGTGCCAGCAGCTTGGGGAGTAGTAACACAGATACGCAGTATTTT. Its protein product is CASSLGSSNTDTQYF. The genes are TRBV5-5 and TRBJ2-3; no firm D call. The CDR3 is 15 residues long. V lost 0 bases and J lost 2, with 10 bases in between. Germline CDR1 and CDR2: SGHKS and YYEKEE (reference sequence). Full variable domain (rest looked up from reference TRBV5-5 and TRBJ2-3): DAGVTQSPTHLIKTRGQQVTLRCSPISGHKSVSWYQQVLGQGPQFIFQYYEKEERGRGNFPDRFSARQFPNYSSELNVNALLLGDSALYLCASSLGSSNTDTQYFGPGTRLTVL.

The chain carries TRBV7-9 and TRBJ1-1; 9 positions agree with TRBD1. V gave up 3 bases and J gave up 4 bases; unmatched junction bases: 9. CDR1 is SEHNR and CDR2 is FQNEAQ in the germline V gene (reference sequence). The CDR3 covers 16 residues. CDR3 protein: CASSLARQGEATEAFF. CDR3 DNA sequence: TGTGCCAGCAGCTTGGCCCGACAGGGGGAGGCCACTGAAGCTTTCTTT. The complete variable domain, with remaining parts taken from reference TRBV7-9 and TRBJ1-1, reads DTGVSQNPRHKITKRGQNVTFRCDPISEHNRLYWYRQTLGQGPEFLTYFQNEAQLEKSRLLSDRFSAERPKGSFSTLEIQRTEQGDSAMYLCASSLARQGEATEAFFGQGTRLTVV.

V gene TRBV7-9 combines with J gene TRBJ2-3, with TRBD2 matching over 7 bases. V gave up 1 base and J gave up 2 bases; unmatched junction bases: 3. Germline CDR1 is SEHNR and CDR2 is FQNEAQ (reference sequence). This CDR3 is built from 15 residues. CDR3 in amino acids: CASSLVGLSTDTQYF. CDR3 coding DNA: TGTGCCAGCAGCTTAGTGGGACTATCCACAGATACGCAGTATTTT.

The V gene is TRBV13, the J gene TRBJ2-1; D unresolved. V was cut by 5 bases and J by 3 bases, with 14 bases left in between. This CDR3 has 15 residues. Germline V gene lookup returns CDR1 PRHDT and CDR2 FYEKMQ (reference sequence). CDR3 protein: CASSPELRIYNEQFF. CDR3 coding DNA: TGTGCCAGCAGCCCAGAGTTGCGGATCTACAATGAGCAGTTCTTC.

The J gene is TRBJ1-5, the V gene TRBV4-3; 7 bases match TRBD1. The germline gives CDR1 LGHNA, CDR2 YSLEER. Trimming at V came to 1 base and at J to 7 bases, leaving 7 bases not matched to a gene. The length of the CDR3 is 15 residues. In DNA, the CDR3 is TGCGCCAGCAGCCAAGGTGGAACAGGGGTCCAGCCCCAGCATTTT. The encoded protein is CASSQGGTGVQPQHF.